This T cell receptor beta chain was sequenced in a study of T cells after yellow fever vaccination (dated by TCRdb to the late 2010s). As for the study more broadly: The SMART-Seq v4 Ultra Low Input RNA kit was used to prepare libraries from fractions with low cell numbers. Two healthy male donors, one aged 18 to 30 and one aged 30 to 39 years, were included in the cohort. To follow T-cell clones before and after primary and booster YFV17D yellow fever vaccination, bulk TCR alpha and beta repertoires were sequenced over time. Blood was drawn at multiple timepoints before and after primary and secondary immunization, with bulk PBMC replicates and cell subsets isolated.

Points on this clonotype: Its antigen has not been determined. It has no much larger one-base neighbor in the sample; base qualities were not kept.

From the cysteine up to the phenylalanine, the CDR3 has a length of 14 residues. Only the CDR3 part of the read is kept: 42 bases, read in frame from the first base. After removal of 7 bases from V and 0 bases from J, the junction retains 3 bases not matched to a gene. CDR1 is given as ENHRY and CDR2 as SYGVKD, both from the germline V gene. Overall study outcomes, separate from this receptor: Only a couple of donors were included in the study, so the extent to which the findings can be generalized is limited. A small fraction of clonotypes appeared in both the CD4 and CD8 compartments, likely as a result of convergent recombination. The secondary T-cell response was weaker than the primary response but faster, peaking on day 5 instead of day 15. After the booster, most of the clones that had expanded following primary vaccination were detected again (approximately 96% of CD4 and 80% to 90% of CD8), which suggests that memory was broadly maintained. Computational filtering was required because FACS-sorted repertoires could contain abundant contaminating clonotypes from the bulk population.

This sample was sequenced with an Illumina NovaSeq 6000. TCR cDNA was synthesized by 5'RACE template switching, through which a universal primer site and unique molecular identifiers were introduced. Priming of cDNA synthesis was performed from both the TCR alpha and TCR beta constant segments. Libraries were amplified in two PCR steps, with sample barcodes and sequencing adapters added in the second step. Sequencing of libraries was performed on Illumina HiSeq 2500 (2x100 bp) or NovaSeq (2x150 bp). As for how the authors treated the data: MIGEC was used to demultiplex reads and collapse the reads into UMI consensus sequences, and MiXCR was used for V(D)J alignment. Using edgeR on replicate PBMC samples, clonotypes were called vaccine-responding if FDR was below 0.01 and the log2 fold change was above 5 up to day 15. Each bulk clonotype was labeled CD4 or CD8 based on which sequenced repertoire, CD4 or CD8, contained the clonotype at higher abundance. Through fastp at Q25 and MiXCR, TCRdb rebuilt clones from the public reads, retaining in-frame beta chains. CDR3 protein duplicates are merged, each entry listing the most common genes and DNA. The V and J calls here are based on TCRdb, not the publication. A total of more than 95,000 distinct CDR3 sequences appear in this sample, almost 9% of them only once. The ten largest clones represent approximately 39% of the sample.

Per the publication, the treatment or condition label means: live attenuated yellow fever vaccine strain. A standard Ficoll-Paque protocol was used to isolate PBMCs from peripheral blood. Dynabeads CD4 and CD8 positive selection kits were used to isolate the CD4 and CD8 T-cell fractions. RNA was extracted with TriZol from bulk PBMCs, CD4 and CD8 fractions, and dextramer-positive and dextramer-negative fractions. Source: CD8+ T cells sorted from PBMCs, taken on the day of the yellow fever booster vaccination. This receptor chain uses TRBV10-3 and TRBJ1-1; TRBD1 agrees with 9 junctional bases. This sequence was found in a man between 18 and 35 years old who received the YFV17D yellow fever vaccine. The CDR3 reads CAITGTGLNTEAFF. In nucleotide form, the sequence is TGTGCCATCACCGGGACAGGGTTGAACACTGAAGCTTTCTTT.